Each of the 9 T cell receptor beta chains below was sequenced from the same sample in a study of early T cells in non-severe SARS-CoV-2 infection. TCRdb analysed the 5' RACE reads with MiXCR anew, one entry per CDR3 protein. The sample consists of 70,000 to 90,000 distinct CDR3 sequences, around 11% of them appearing once. Sequencing was performed on whole blood. Receptors were obtained from an adult who was a healthcare worker with PCR-confirmed SARS-CoV-2 infection or an uninfected control (not recorded which).

The chain couples TRBV10-3 to TRBJ2-1; no reliable D call. CDR3 size: 14 residues. CDR1 and CDR2 from the germline V gene are ENHRY and SYGVKD. Trimming removed 6 bases from V and 0 bases from J, with 9 bases in between. The CDR3 DNA reads TGTGCCATCAGCAGGAGTCTCTCCTACAATGAGCAGTTCTTC. Protein product: CAISRSLSYNEQFF.

This clonotype has a handful of counts. The J gene is TRBJ2-3, the V gene TRBV10-3; the D is unclear. Germline-derived CDR1 and CDR2 are ENHRY and SYGVKD. V was pared by 4 bases and J by 5 bases, with 16 bases between. The CDR3 extends over 15 amino acids. The CDR3 protein is CAISGGPSGLDTQYF. Here the CDR3 DNA reads TGTGCCATCAGTGGTGGACCCAGTGGATTAGATACGCAGTATTTT.

In its sample, this clonotype was seen a few times. J is TRBJ2-7 and V is TRBV19; D is undetermined. Trimming shortened V by 5 bases and J by 5 bases, and 10 bases separated the two germline ends. CDR1 and CDR2 from the germline V gene are LNHDA and SQIVND (reference sequence). The CDR3 has 12 residues. For the CDR3, the DNA is TGTGCCAGTAGTCTTTTCGAGAACGAGCAGTACTTC. Its protein is CASSLFENEQYF.

This clonotype was counted a few times. This sequence joins TRBV6-5 and TRBJ1-1; D possibly corresponds to TRBD1 (6 bases). Germline assignment: CDR1 MNHEY and CDR2 SVGAGI. V was clipped by 6 bases and J by 6 bases, with 17 bases between them. CDR3 length equals 14 residues. In DNA, the CDR3 is TGTGCCAGCAGCAGAGGGGGTGCGGGGGCTGAAGCTTTCTTT. Its translation is CASSRGGAGAEAFF.

This clonotype has just a few counts. The V and J genes are TRBV5-5 and TRBJ1-2; 9 bases match TRBD1. After removal of 3 bases from V and 3 bases from J, the junction contained 6 bases not matched to a gene. The CDR3 consists of 15 residues. Germline V gene lookup returns CDR1 SGHKS and CDR2 YYEKEE (reference sequence). The CDR3 region has the DNA TGTGCCAGCAGCTCATGGACAGGGGCTTACTATGGCTACACCTTC. This codes for CASSSWTGAYYGYTF.

The sample holds many counts of this clonotype. This chain connects TRBV29-1 to TRBJ2-7; 7 bases are shared with TRBD2. CDR3 size: 15 residues. J gave up 0 bases and V 0 bases, and 5 bases lay outside the gene matches. Germline CDR1 and CDR2: SQVTM and ANQGSEA. CDR3 nucleotide sequence: TGCAGCGTTGAAGACCCACAGCGGGGCTCCTACGAGCAGTACTTC. Its translation is CSVEDPQRGSYEQYF.

This clonotype was counted at least ten times. This sequence joins TRBV4-1 and TRBJ1-1; tentative D call: TRBD1 (6 bases). The CDR3 has 18 amino acids. Germline CDR1 and CDR2: MGHRA and YSYEKL. V shed 0 bases and J shed 3 bases, with 20 bases lying between them. This chain's CDR3 is CASSQEGHSNYGDTEAFF. The CDR3, as DNA: TGCGCCAGCAGCCAAGAGGGACATTCGAATTACGGCGACACTGAAGCTTTCTTT.

This clonotype was counted between two and nine times. This rearrangement joins TRBV5-4 to TRBJ2-7, with TRBD2 matching over 12 bases. There are 13 residues in the CDR3. V shed 4 bases and J 6 bases; nucleotides not matched to a gene: 2. The germline CDR1 and CDR2 sequences are SGHNT and YYREEE (reference sequence). This CDR3 reads CASSLAGGPEQYF. Written as DNA, the CDR3 is TGTGCCAGCAGCCTAGCGGGGGGGCCCGAGCAGTACTTC.

This clonotype was seen a handful of times. This sequence joins TRBV24-1 and TRBJ2-5, with TRBD1 as a possible D gene (7 bases). The germline V gene has CDR1 KGHDR and CDR2 SFDVKD. V was trimmed by 3 bases and J by 0 bases, leaving 13 bases between them. This CDR3 region has 16 residues. The CDR3 nucleotides read TGTGCCACCAGTGATCTCCCAGGGGGGTACCAAGAGACCCAGTACTTC. This translates into CATSDLPGGYQETQYF.